This TCR beta chain was profiled in a study of regulatory T cells in long-lasting Graves disease. This clonotype was counted a few times. To make TCR beta libraries, researchers used iRepertoire HTBI primers and Arm-PCR of CDR3 regions. TCRdb recomputed calls from the multiplex PCR reads with MiXCR, one row per CDR3 protein. The table shows 350,000 to 500,000 distinct CDR3 sequences, with less than 20% occurring only once. The sample's time point: newly diagnosed GD, antithyroid drugs for less than 3 months. RNA isolated from PBMCs was used to make the TCR library. The data were also submitted as part of a second study, on T cells in Graves' hyperthyroidism and ophthalmopathy.

Sequences were derived from peripheral blood mononuclear cells (PBMCs), sampled at new diagnosis, from a patient treated with antithyroid drugs. The TCR comes from a woman aged 18-29 years with Graves disease.

CDR3 residues: CATSDEWGEQYF. In nucleotides, the CDR3 is TGTGCCACCAGTGATGAGTGGGGGGAGCAGTACTTC. The V gene is TRBV24-1, the J gene TRBJ2-7, with D tentatively TRBD1 or TRBD2 (5 bases each). V was pared by 3 bases and J by 7 bases, with 9 bases between. CDR1 and CDR2 from the germline V gene are KGHDR and SFDVKD. The CDR3 has 12 amino acids.